The rows below give T cell receptor beta chains drawn from one sample of a study of shared clonotypes between healthy human individuals. Here immunoSEQ multiplex PCR was the method, and the copy in TCRdb shows in-frame clones only, minus some. The data show roughly 700,000 clones, roughly 70% seen once. The sequenced sample consisted of memory CD4+ T cells sorted from blood. The receptors were gathered from a woman in her twenties or thirties in good health. Each CDR3 is given with its conserved first and last residue. D genes are given only for firm matches. Part of the rows lack a size; the others show once, few, many or a class for expanded clones.

d_call	v_call	clone_size	j_call	cdr3_nt	cdr3_aa
TRBD2	TRBV28	-	TRBJ2-1	TGTGCCAGCAGTGCCTATCTAGCGGGAGGTTCAAATGAGCAGTTCTTC	CASSAYLAGGSNEQFF
-	TRBV6-5	-	TRBJ1-4	TGTGCCAGCAGACCTTCAGGGTCTACTGAAAAACTGTTTTTT	CASRPSGSTEKLFF
-	TRBV6-5	-	TRBJ2-1	TGTGCCACCAGGACTGTTCACCCCTACAATGAGCAGTTCTTC	CATRTVHPYNEQFF
-	TRBV4-1	-	TRBJ2-3	TGCGCCAGCAGCCAAGAGACGGGGTTGAGCACAGATACGCAGTATTTT	CASSQETGLSTDTQYF
-	TRBV27	-	TRBJ1-2	TGTGCCAGCAGTCCCTCGGACATCTATGGCTACACCTTC	CASSPSDIYGYTF
TRBD1	TRBV27	-	TRBJ2-3	TGTGCCAGCAGCCCACACGGGACAGGGGGAACAGATACGCAGTATTTT	CASSPHGTGGTDTQYF
TRBD1	TRBV19	-	TRBJ1-2	TGTGCCAGTTGCGGACAGGGGGCGGGTGGCTACACCTTC	CASCGQGAGGYTF
-	TRBV9	-	TRBJ2-1	TGTGCCAGCAGCTCCCGGCTAGCGAGAAAGCAGTTCTTC	CASSSRLARKQFF
-	TRBV11-2	once	TRBJ2-2	TGTGCCAGCAGCTTACCAGCGTCTAACACCGGGGAGCTGTTTTTT	CASSLPASNTGELFF
-	TRBV18	once	TRBJ2-7	TGTGCCAGCTCACCACCGGGACGGGGCTACGAGCAGTACTTC	CASSPPGRGYEQYF
TRBD2	TRBV5-1	few	TRBJ2-3	TGCGCCAGCAGCTTACCCCTAGCGGGAGGAACAGATACGCAGTATTTT	CASSLPLAGGTDTQYF
TRBD1	TRBV27	few	TRBJ1-2	TGTGCCAGCAGTGCAATACAGGGGGCTAGGGGCTACACCTTC	CASSAIQGARGYTF
-	TRBV5-4	-	TRBJ1-2	TGTGCCAGCAGCACAAAAGCTAACTATGGCTACACCTTC	CASSTKANYGYTF
-	TRBV29-1	once	TRBJ1-1	TGCAGCGTTGACGTTGGGCCCCCGGTGAGCACTGAAGCTTTCTTT	CSVDVGPPVSTEAFF
-	TRBV9	few	TRBJ2-2	TGTGCCAGCAGCTTTGGACTTTCCGGGGAGCTGTTTTTT	CASSFGLSGELFF
-	TRBV2	-	TRBJ2-3	TGTGCCAGCGGGACCCTCACAGATACGCAGTATTTT	CASGTLTDTQYF
TRBD2	TRBV19	once	TRBJ2-3	TGTGCCAGTAGTGCGGGGGTCGGAGGCACAGATACGCAGTATTTT	CASSAGVGGTDTQYF
-	TRBV28	-	TRBJ2-5	TGTGCCAGCAGTTTTACCCCTTCAGGGGGCGGGGGAGAGACCCAGTACTTC	CASSFTPSGGGGETQYF
-	TRBV19	-	TRBJ2-5	TGTGCCAGTAGTCGGCTACTTCGGGGGACCCAGTACTTC	CASSRLLRGTQYF
-	TRBV9	-	TRBJ2-6	TGTGCCAGCAGCGTCGACATCGTCTCTGGGGCCAACGTCCTGACTTTC	CASSVDIVSGANVLTF
-	TRBV4-1	-	TRBJ2-6	TGCGCCAGCAGCCAAGATTGGACGGCTGGGGCCAACGTCCTGACTTTC	CASSQDWTAGANVLTF
TRBD1	TRBV4-1	-	TRBJ2-5	TGCGCCAGCAGCCAACGACAGGGGGCGAACTCCGGCCAAGAGACCCAGTACTTC	CASSQRQGANSGQETQYF
-	TRBV25-1	-	TRBJ2-3	TGTGCCAGCAGTGACCGATCAGATACGCAGTATTTT	CASSDRSDTQYF
-	TRBV25-1	-	TRBJ2-5	TGTGCCAGCAGTTCCCGGACCAAGGTGGAGACCCAGTACTTC	CASSSRTKVETQYF
-	TRBV28	-	TRBJ1-2	TGTGCCAGCAGTCCCTCGGACAGAGCTAACTATGGCTACACCTTC	CASSPSDRANYGYTF
-	TRBV30	few	TRBJ2-2	TGTGCCTGGAGGCACATTGGTGGGGAGCTGTTTTTT	CAWRHIGGELFF